This TCR beta chain was recovered during a study of T-cell reconstitution after alpha-beta-depleted transplantation in children. This clonotype was observed many times. The CDR3 has 15 residues. Germline V CDR1 and CDR2: SNHLY, FYNNEI. Unmatched junction bases numbered 7, after V lost 9 bases and J lost 2 bases. Unique molecular identifiers were used in preparing the TCRbeta library. One entry per CDR3 protein, called by TCRdb with MiXCR from the PCR reads. In the table there are hundreds of thousands of distinct CDR3 sequences, about 10% of which are singletons. The receptor was isolated from a human donor who donated a stem cell graft to a child with acute myeloid leukemia. The V and J genes are TRBV2 and TRBJ2-1; 10 bases line up with TRBD2. The sequencing here drew on PBMCs from the stem cell graft donor, taken from the stem cell graft. CDR3 loop: CARRRTSGTYNEQFF. In DNA form, the CDR3 reads TGTGCCAGGAGGCGGACTAGCGGAACCTACAATGAGCAGTTCTTC.